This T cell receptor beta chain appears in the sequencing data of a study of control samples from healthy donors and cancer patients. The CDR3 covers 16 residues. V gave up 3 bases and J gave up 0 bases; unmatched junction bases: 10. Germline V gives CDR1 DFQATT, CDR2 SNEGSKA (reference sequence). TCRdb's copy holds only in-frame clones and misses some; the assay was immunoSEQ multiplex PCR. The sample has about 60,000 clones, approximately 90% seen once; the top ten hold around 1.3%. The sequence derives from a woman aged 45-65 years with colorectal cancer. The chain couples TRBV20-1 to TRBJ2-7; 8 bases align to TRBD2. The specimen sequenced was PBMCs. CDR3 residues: CSASYWSGRASYEQYF. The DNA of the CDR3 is TGCAGTGCTAGTTATTGGAGCGGGAGAGCCTCCTACGAGCAGTACTTC.